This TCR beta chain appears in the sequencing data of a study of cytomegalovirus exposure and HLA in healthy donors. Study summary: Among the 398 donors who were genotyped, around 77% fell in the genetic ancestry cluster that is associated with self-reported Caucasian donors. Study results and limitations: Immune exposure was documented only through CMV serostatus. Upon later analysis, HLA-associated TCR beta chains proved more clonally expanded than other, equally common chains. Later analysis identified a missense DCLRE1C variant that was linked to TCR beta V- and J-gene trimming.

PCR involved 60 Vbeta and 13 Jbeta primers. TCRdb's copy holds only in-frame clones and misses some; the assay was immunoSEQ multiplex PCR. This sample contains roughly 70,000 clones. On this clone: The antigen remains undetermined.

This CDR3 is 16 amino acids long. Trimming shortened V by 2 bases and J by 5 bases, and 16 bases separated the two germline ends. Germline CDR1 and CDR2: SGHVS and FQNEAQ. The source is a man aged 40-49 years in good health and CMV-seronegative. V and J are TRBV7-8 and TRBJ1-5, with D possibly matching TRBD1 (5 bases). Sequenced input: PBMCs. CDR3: CASSLIGRGGDQPQHF. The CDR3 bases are TGTGCCAGCAGCTTAATTGGGCGGGGAGGGGATCAGCCCCAGCATTTT.